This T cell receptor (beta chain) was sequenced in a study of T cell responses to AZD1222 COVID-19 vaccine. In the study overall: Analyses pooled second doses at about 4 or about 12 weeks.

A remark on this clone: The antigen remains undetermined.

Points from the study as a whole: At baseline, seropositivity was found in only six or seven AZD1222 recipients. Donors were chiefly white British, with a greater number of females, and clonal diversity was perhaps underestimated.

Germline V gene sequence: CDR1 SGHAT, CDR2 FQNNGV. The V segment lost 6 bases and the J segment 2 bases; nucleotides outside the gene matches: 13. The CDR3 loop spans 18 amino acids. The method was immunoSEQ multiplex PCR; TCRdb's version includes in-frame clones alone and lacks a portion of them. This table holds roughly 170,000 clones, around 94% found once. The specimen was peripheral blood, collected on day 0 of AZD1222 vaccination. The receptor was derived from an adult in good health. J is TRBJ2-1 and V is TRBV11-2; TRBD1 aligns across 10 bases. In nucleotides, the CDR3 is TGTGCCAGCAGTCGCGGTTGGGACAGGGGAGGGCCCTACAATGAGCAGTTCTTC. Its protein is CASSRGWDRGGPYNEQFF.